This is a list of T cell receptor beta chains from one sample in a study of monozygotic twins with inflammatory bowel disease. TCRdb reprocessed the 5' RACE reads and reports one entry per CDR3 protein, with no DNA. Recorded for this sample: around 410,000 distinct CDR3 sequences. Sequenced input: blood. All receptors derive from a human donor with ulcerative colitis or Crohn's disease, or a healthy co-twin of an affected twin (not recorded which). Both conserved end residues are part of each CDR3.

len: 12; j_gene: TRBJ1-6; v_gene: TRBV7-2; CDR3aa: CASGVLESPLHF
len: 12; j_gene: TRBJ2-5; v_gene: TRBV10-3; CDR3aa: CAIRGGSETQYF
len: 16; j_gene: TRBJ2-1; v_gene: TRBV20-1; CDR3aa: CSATRSGRPSYNEQFF
len: 14; j_gene: TRBJ2-5; v_gene: TRBV5-1; CDR3aa: CASSSGGAQETQYF
len: 15; j_gene: TRBJ2-1; v_gene: TRBV5-1; CDR3aa: CASSPGLAGASEQFF
len: 14; j_gene: TRBJ2-1; v_gene: TRBV6-2/TRBV6-3; CDR3aa: CASSYSMGYNEQFF
len: 13; j_gene: TRBJ2-5; v_gene: TRBV29-1; CDR3aa: CSVNTLAKETQYF
len: 15; j_gene: TRBJ2-2; v_gene: TRBV7-3; CDR3aa: CASSPITTGPGELFF
len: 13; j_gene: TRBJ1-2; v_gene: TRBV20-1; CDR3aa: CSARYHTRGGYTF
len: 17; j_gene: TRBJ2-3; v_gene: TRBV11-2; CDR3aa: CASSFHGPPARTDTQYF
len: 14; j_gene: TRBJ2-1; v_gene: TRBV20-1; CDR3aa: CSAGTGGLWEEQFF
len: 11; j_gene: TRBJ2-7; v_gene: TRBV3-1; CDR3aa: CASSLSGAKYF
len: 13; j_gene: TRBJ1-5; v_gene: TRBV5-5; CDR3aa: CASRTGGNQPQHF
len: 19; j_gene: TRBJ2-2; v_gene: TRBV19; CDR3aa: CASSIRLAGAFANTGELFF
len: 16; j_gene: TRBJ1-4; v_gene: TRBV7-9; CDR3aa: CASSLAYRAANEKLFF
len: 15; j_gene: TRBJ2-4; v_gene: TRBV5-1; CDR3aa: CASSTGAARGRDQYF
len: 14; j_gene: TRBJ2-5; v_gene: TRBV4-1; CDR3aa: CASSQDGHQETQYF
len: 15; j_gene: TRBJ2-3; v_gene: TRBV6-5; CDR3aa: CASSYGLAEADTQYF
len: 13; j_gene: TRBJ2-7; v_gene: TRBV30; CDR3aa: CAWTGTTRREQYF
len: 14; j_gene: TRBJ1-5; v_gene: TRBV7-2; CDR3aa: CASSQGRGGQPQHF
len: 13; j_gene: TRBJ1-1; v_gene: TRBV12-3/TRBV12-4; CDR3aa: CASTPSPGARPFF
len: 14; j_gene: TRBJ2-7; v_gene: TRBV28; CDR3aa: CASTSRGHSYEQYF
len: 14; j_gene: TRBJ1-2; v_gene: TRBV7-9; CDR3aa: CAGLASSGGYGYTF
len: 12; j_gene: TRBJ1-6; v_gene: TRBV27; CDR3aa: CATGANNSPLHF
len: 15; j_gene: TRBJ1-6; v_gene: TRBV7-2; CDR3aa: CASSPRAGQGGSLHF
len: 18; j_gene: TRBJ1-2; v_gene: TRBV5-1; CDR3aa: CASSPEEYHRPYNYGYTF
len: 15; j_gene: TRBJ2-1; v_gene: TRBV24-1; CDR3aa: CATGSDGSLGYEQFF
len: 17; j_gene: TRBJ2-5; v_gene: TRBV3-1; CDR3aa: CASSHSFSVSKQETQYF
len: 15; j_gene: TRBJ1-3; v_gene: TRBV3-1; CDR3aa: CASSQDFRGGNTIYF
len: 14; j_gene: TRBJ2-5; v_gene: TRBV7-9; CDR3aa: CALARFSEGETQYF
len: 18; j_gene: TRBJ2-6; v_gene: TRBV7-6; CDR3aa: CASSSIAGGASGANVLTF
len: 16; j_gene: TRBJ1-3; v_gene: TRBV7-2; CDR3aa: CASSYRRGGSGNTIYF
len: 13; j_gene: TRBJ1-2; v_gene: TRBV7-9; CDR3aa: CASSWGEGYGYTF
len: 14; j_gene: TRBJ1-1; v_gene: TRBV18; CDR3aa: CASSPPQRNTEAFF
len: 13; j_gene: TRBJ2-7; v_gene: TRBV5-1; CDR3aa: CASSLETGYEQYF
len: 15; j_gene: TRBJ1-4; v_gene: TRBV7-6; CDR3aa: CASSRPGQGGEKLFF
len: 12; j_gene: TRBJ2-7; v_gene: TRBV10-3; CDR3aa: CAISEQDYEQYF
len: 15; j_gene: TRBJ2-7; v_gene: TRBV7-8; CDR3aa: CASSLGGGGHIEQYF
len: 13; j_gene: TRBJ1-1; v_gene: TRBV20-1; CDR3aa: CSARMGLNTEAFF
len: 14; j_gene: TRBJ2-7; v_gene: TRBV11-2; CDR3aa: CASSFTTEDTRQYF
len: 12; j_gene: TRBJ2-2; v_gene: TRBV10-3; CDR3aa: CIIQGNTGELFF
len: 14; j_gene: TRBJ2-7; v_gene: TRBV18; CDR3aa: CASSPPGFTYEQYF
len: 13; j_gene: TRBJ2-7; v_gene: TRBV2; CDR3aa: CAVQAFLTREQYF
len: 16; j_gene: TRBJ1-4; v_gene: TRBV4-2; CDR3aa: CASSQGSDATNEKLFF
len: 16; j_gene: TRBJ1-1; v_gene: TRBV7-3; CDR3aa: CASSASSQGGGTEAFF
len: 17; j_gene: TRBJ1-5; v_gene: TRBV12-3/TRBV12-4; CDR3aa: CASSLGPRTAPNQPQHF
len: 17; j_gene: TRBJ2-1; v_gene: TRBV4-3; CDR3aa: CASSQEAGGPFGNEQFF
len: 14; j_gene: TRBJ2-1; v_gene: TRBV28; CDR3aa: CAIQTPSSYNEQFF
len: 14; j_gene: TRBJ1-2; v_gene: TRBV5-1; CDR3aa: CASSPDRAFYGYTF
len: 12; j_gene: TRBJ2-7; v_gene: TRBV10-3; CDR3aa: CAIGQGAGEQYF
len: 12; j_gene: TRBJ1-3; v_gene: TRBV30; CDR3aa: CAWRDSGNTIYF
len: 13; j_gene: TRBJ2-5; v_gene: TRBV7-2; CDR3aa: CASSPVAWETQYF
len: 15; j_gene: TRBJ1-1; v_gene: TRBV12-3/TRBV12-4; CDR3aa: CASSANGHGRGEAFF
len: 15; j_gene: TRBJ2-1; v_gene: TRBV7-2; CDR3aa: CASRPRTSSYNEQFF